The 17 T cell receptor beta chains presented below share a single source sample, sequenced in a study of cytomegalovirus exposure and HLA in healthy donors. It was with 60 Vbeta and 13 Jbeta primers that the PCR ran. Using immunoSEQ multiplex PCR, the repertoire was profiled, and TCRdb retains in-frame clones only, with some absent. The sample has some 140,000 clones; approximately 61% are singletons. Material: PBMCs. Every receptor here comes from a human donor in good health.

The chain uses TRBV7-2 and TRBJ2-7; 7 bases line up with TRBD1. The CDR3 consists of 13 residues. CDR1 SGHTA and CDR2 FQGNSA come from the germline V gene. The V segment lost 5 bases and the J segment 6 bases; nucleotides outside the gene matches: 7. CDR3 nucleotide sequence: TGTGCCAGCAGCCCCTCGACAGGGCCCGAGCAGTACTTC. Translating it yields CASSPSTGPEQYF. Full variable domain (missing parts from reference TRBV7-2 and TRBJ2-7): GAGVSQSPSNKVTEKGKDVELRCDPISGHTALYWYRQSLGQGLEFLIYFQGNSAPDKSGLPSDRFSAERTGGSVSTLTIQRTQQEDSAVYLCASSPSTGPEQYFGPGTRLTVT.

This clone turned up a few times. The chain carries TRBV6-1 and TRBJ2-7; D gene uncertain. The V gene's germline CDR1 is MNHNS and CDR2 SASEGT. The CDR3 contains 13 residues. The ends were cut back, 5 bases at V and 3 bases at J, with 11 bases in the middle. The CDR3 sequence: CASSKGPGYEQYF. The CDR3 DNA follows: TGTGCCAGCAGTAAAGGACCAGGCTACGAGCAGTACTTC.

The chain employs TRBV9 and TRBJ2-7; 11 bases agree with TRBD2. The CDR3 is made up of 15 amino acids. V gave up 2 bases and J gave up 5 bases; unmatched junction bases: 6. Germline loops: CDR1 SGDLS, CDR2 YYNGEE. CDR3 amino acids: CASSVSSGRKNEQYF. The DNA for the CDR3 is TGTGCCAGCAGCGTCTCTAGCGGGAGGAAAAACGAGCAGTACTTC.

The V and J genes are TRBV11-3 and TRBJ2-1; 8 bases are shared with TRBD1. Trimming cost V 4 bases and J 4 bases; bases outside gene matches: 9. This CDR3 has 16 residues. Germline V CDR1 and CDR2: SGHNT, YENEEA. Here the CDR3 DNA reads TGTGCCAGCAGCTCCCGACAGGGGTCGGTTTACAATGAGCAGTTCTTC. Protein product: CASSSRQGSVYNEQFF.

This chain uses TRBV19 with TRBJ2-6, with a weak D call TRBD1 (8 bases). The CDR3 has 17 residues. Germline V gene sequence: CDR1 LNHDA, CDR2 SQIVND (reference sequence). V was pared by 4 bases and J by 3 bases, with 16 bases between. In nucleotides, the CDR3 is TGTGCCAGTAGTAAGACCAGCGGGACAGGTGGGGCCAACGTCCTGACTTTC. It specifies CASSKTSGTGGANVLTF.

The V call is TRBV11-3, the J call TRBJ1-5; unclear D gene. V was shortened by 4 bases and J by 9 bases, with 13 bases between the two germline ends. The CDR3 loop spans 13 amino acids. The germline gives CDR1 SGHNT, CDR2 YENEEA. The DNA of the CDR3 is TGTGCCAGCAGCTCCTCCGGCTCGGGGCCCCAGCATTTT. Translating gives CASSSSGSGPQHF.

In DNA form, the CDR3 reads TGCAGCGTTGACACTAGCGGGAGGGCGCAAGAGACCCAGTACTTC. Protein sequence: CSVDTSGRAQETQYF. The chain is built from TRBV29-1 and TRBJ2-5, with TRBD2 matching 13 bases. Germline loops: CDR1 SQVTM, CDR2 ANQGSEA. V shed 3 bases, J shed 2 bases, and the junction held 3 bases outside the gene matches. The CDR3 has 15 amino acids.

The V and J genes are TRBV27 and TRBJ2-3; 10 bases are shared with TRBD2. CDR1 and CDR2 from the germline V gene are MNHEY and SMNVEV (reference sequence). The junction had 3 bases not matched to a gene; V was cut back by 8 bases and J by 4 bases. This CDR3 comprises 13 residues. The CDR3 loop reads CASPSGRADTQYF. CDR3 nucleotide sequence: TGTGCCAGCCCCAGCGGGAGGGCAGATACGCAGTATTTT.

This clone has just one count. The chain employs TRBV6-1 and TRBJ1-5; 8 bases agree with TRBD1. Looked up from germline, CDR1 is MNHNS and CDR2 is SASEGT. The CDR3 is made up of 16 amino acids. V was clipped by 0 bases and J by 7 bases; unmatched bases: 8. CDR3 amino acids: CASSEARTGGGQPQHF. The CDR3 DNA is TGTGCCAGCAGTGAAGCAAGAACAGGGGGTGGGCAGCCCCAGCATTTT.

The chain is built from TRBV6-5 and TRBJ2-7; D might be TRBD2 (5 bases). Germline values: CDR1 MNHEY, CDR2 SVGAGI. The CDR3 extends over 15 amino acids. V lost 0 bases and J lost 6, with 15 bases in between. The CDR3 loop is CASSYSRVGLSEQYF. The DNA for the CDR3 is TGTGCCAGCAGTTACTCGCGAGTCGGACTGAGCGAGCAGTACTTC.

This clone was seen a few times. The J gene is TRBJ2-3, the V gene TRBV5-4; D is possibly TRBD2 (6 bases). This CDR3 comprises 15 residues. V dropped 1 base and J dropped 1 base, with 10 bases sitting between them. Per the germline V gene, CDR1 is SGHNT and CDR2 is YYREEE (reference sequence). The CDR3 here is CASSLLSSGTDTQYF. CDR3 in DNA: TGTGCCAGCAGCTTGTTGTCTAGCGGCACAGATACGCAGTATTTT.

In regard to this clone: The sample carries other DNA sequences with the same CDR3. V is TRBV6-1 and J is TRBJ1-1, with D unclear. CDR3 size: 14 residues. The germline CDR1 and CDR2 sequences are MNHNS and SASEGT. The V and J ends lost 4 bases and 1 base respectively, with 10 bases between them. The CDR3 sequence: CASSVRGKNTEAFF. In DNA, the CDR3 is TGTGCCAGCAGTGTTCGAGGTAAGAACACTGAAGCTTTCTTT.

This chain joins TRBV19 and TRBJ1-5, with a weak D call TRBD1 (6 bases). Between the trimmed V and J ends, which lost 7 bases and 9 bases, there was a span of 19 bases. The germline gives CDR1 LNHDA, CDR2 SQIVND (reference sequence). The CDR3 spans 14 residues. The CDR3 DNA reads TGTGCCAGTATGGAGTCGACAGGCGCACTGCCCCAGCATTTT. Its translation: CASMESTGALPQHF.

This clone turned up a few times. The V and J genes are TRBV7-9 and TRBJ2-7, with D possibly TRBD1 on 5 matching bases. V was trimmed by 5 bases and J by 2 bases, leaving 10 bases between them. Germline CDR1 SEHNR, CDR2 FQNEAQ (reference sequence). The CDR3 runs to 13 residues. As DNA, the CDR3 is TGTGCCAGCAGCGGGGCCGCAGCCTACGAGCAGTACTTC. Its protein product is CASSGAAAYEQYF.

This clone was seen more than once but under ten times. The chain couples TRBV29-1 to TRBJ1-1; D call uncertain. Looked up from germline, CDR1 is SQVTM and CDR2 is ANQGSEA. Trimming pared 7 bases from V and 1 base from J, leaving 16 bases between. The CDR3 length is 14 residues. The CDR3: CSAKPGNQNTEAFF. The DNA of the CDR3 is TGCAGCGCAAAACCCGGGAACCAGAACACTGAAGCTTTCTTT. The full variable domain, in which reference TRBV29-1 and TRBJ1-1 provide the parts outside the CDR3, is SAVISQKPSRDICQRGTSLTIQCQVDSQVTMMFWYRQQPGQSLTLIATANQGSEATYESGFVIDKFPISRPNLTFSTLTVSNMSPEDSSIYLCSAKPGNQNTEAFFGQGTRLTVV.

The chain carries TRBV5-4 and TRBJ2-2; 9 bases line up with TRBD1. CDR3 length equals 15 residues. Germline-derived CDR1 and CDR2 are SGHNT and YYREEE (reference sequence). The J segment lost 5 bases and the V segment lost 3 bases, leaving 5 bases of the junction unmatched. CDR3 in amino acids: CASSSGQGETGELFF. The CDR3 DNA follows: TGTGCCAGCAGCTCGGGACAGGGTGAAACCGGGGAGCTGTTTTTT.

The chain uses TRBV28 and TRBJ2-7; D is possibly TRBD1 (5 bases). The CDR3 is made up of 12 amino acids. V was pared by 2 bases and J by 4 bases, with 6 bases between. Germline CDR1 and CDR2: MDHEN and SYDVKM. The CDR3 nucleotides read TGTGCCAGCAGTTTAGGGGCTTACGAGCAGTACTTC. It specifies CASSLGAYEQYF.